Listed below are T cell receptor beta chains from one sample, sequenced in a study of blood T cell repertoires in COVID-19. Data came from immunoSEQ multiplex PCR; TCRdb stores just in-frame clones and leaves some out. Of some 290,000 clones in the sample, 65% to 90% were seen once. Sequencing was performed on peripheral blood. All receptors come from a woman aged 60-70 years with active or convalescent COVID-19. Both conserved end residues are part of each CDR3.

TRBV30,11,CAWSVRSEAFF
TRBV14,15,CASSQDPRMAETQYF
TRBV10-3,16,CAISPLAAGDNSPLHF
TRBV6-6,14,CASSMGDGKYEQFF
TRBV5-1,15,CASSLSPGVNTEAFF
TRBV27,13,CASSASTGTEAFF
TRBV15,15,CATSRDRFSGNTIYF
TRBV18,15,CASSADRASGNTIYF
TRBV4-2,12,CASSQGGGQAFF
TRBV4-2,15,CASSRDRVPGNTIYF
TRBV9,17,CASSYSGSNFLNTEAFF
TRBV10-3,13,CAITRGQNTEAFF
TRBV4-1,18,CASSQGLAGGRAKNIQYF
TRBV5-4,14,CASTSGTSLYEQYF
TRBV19,16,CASSPRRGGFDNEQFF
TRBV10-3,13,CAVSGTANEKLFF
TRBV19,17,CASSRTNRVGENSPLHF
TRBV11-2,13,CASSFLRGYEQYF
TRBV19,13,CASSTSGANVLTF
TRBV3-1/TRBV3-2,14,CASRGRPGGSEAFF
TRBV7-8,14,CASSLATGVNEQFF
TRBV7-2,18,CASSLEGGSGGGTDTQYF
TRBV7-3,17,CASSYLAGGPSSHEQFF
TRBV6-5,13,CASRTGATDTQYF
TRBV21-1,14,CASSNLQGVTEAFF
TRBV9,17,CASSVAPTSGGPYEQYF
TRBV18,16,CASSPFLRGDNSPLHF
TRBV6-5,15,CASSPGQGSGYEQYF
TRBV5-1,15,CASSDMEGYNSPLHF
TRBV7-9,15,CASSPGQGRDYGYTF
TRBV6-2/TRBV6-3,17,CASSYEGGGARVNEQFF
TRBV6-5,15,CASSEQGGGNEKLFF
TRBV5-8,14,CASSIHRDSYGYTF
TRBV5-1,16,CASSLSTRTNTGELFF
TRBV28,13,CASSLNSYYGYTF
TRBV30,14,CAWTGTGEAYGYTF